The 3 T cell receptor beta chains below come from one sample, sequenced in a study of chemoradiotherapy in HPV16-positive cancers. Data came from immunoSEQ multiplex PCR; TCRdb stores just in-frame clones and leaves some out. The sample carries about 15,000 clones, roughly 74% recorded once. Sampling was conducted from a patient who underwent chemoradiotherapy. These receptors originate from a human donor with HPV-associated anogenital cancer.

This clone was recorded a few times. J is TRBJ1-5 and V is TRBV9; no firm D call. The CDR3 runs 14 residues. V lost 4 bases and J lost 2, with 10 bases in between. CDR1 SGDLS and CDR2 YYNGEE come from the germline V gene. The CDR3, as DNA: TGTGCCAGCAGCAGATCCGGGGGCAATCAGCCCCAGCATTTT. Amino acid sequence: CASSRSGGNQPQHF.

The CDR3 region has the DNA TGCGCCAGCAGCTTGCAAGGGACAGCCGAAGAGACCCAGTACTTC. Translated: CASSLQGTAEETQYF. This chain connects TRBV5-1 to TRBJ2-5, with 7 bases matching TRBD1. Per the germline V gene, CDR1 is SGHRS and CDR2 is YFSETQ. CDR3 length: 15 residues. V shed 1 base, J shed 3 bases, and the junction held 6 bases outside the gene matches.

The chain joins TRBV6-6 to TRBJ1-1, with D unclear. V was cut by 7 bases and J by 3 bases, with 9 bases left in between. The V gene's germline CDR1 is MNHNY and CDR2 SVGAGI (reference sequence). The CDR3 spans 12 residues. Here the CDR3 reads CASTSSDTEAFF. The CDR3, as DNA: TGTGCCAGCACCTCGTCCGACACTGAAGCTTTCTTT.